The present T cell receptor (beta chain) was sequenced within a study of OX40 agonist ivuxolimab in advanced cancers. This table comes from immunoSEQ multiplex PCR, and its TCRdb copy is limited to in-frame clones, with some not included. The table includes tens of thousands of clones, 70% to 90% detected once. Trimming shortened V by 0 bases and J by 3 bases, and 11 bases separated the two germline ends. The CDR3 covers 15 residues. From germline, CDR1 is MNHEY and CDR2 SMNVEV (reference sequence). The sample in question was CD4+ or CD8+ T cells sorted from blood, obtained in a trial of the OX40 agonist ivuxolimab. The receptor's source is an adult with an advanced solid tumor such as melanoma, head and neck, liver or kidney cancer. The gene calls are TRBV27 and TRBJ1-2; possible D gene TRBD1, 5 bases. The CDR3: CASSLSDTDYYGYTF. CDR3 DNA sequence: TGTGCCAGCAGTTTATCGGACACAGATTACTATGGCTACACCTTC.